The sequence of this T cell receptor beta chain was determined in a study of OX40 agonist ivuxolimab in advanced cancers. Study as a whole: Administration of intravenous ivuxolimab to patients occurred every 2 weeks at 0.01 to 10 mg/kg. Study results and limitations: Specificity for antigen went undetermined in the expanded peripheral T cells.

The length of the CDR3 is 14 residues. Germline CDR1 and CDR2: LGHNA and YSLEER. Trimming shortened V by 0 bases and J by 4 bases, and 10 bases separated the two germline ends. As to this clone: What it binds is unknown.

Profiling relied on immunoSEQ multiplex PCR, and the TCRdb table lists in-frame clones only, not all of them. This table has over 85,000 clones, approximately 80% appearing once. This sequence joins TRBV4-3 and TRBJ2-7; D ambiguous. The sequence derives from an adult with an advanced solid tumor such as melanoma, head and neck, liver or kidney cancer. This specimen was CD4+ or CD8+ T cells sorted from blood, taken in a trial of the OX40 agonist ivuxolimab. CDR3 loop: CASSQDRTRYEQYF. The CDR3 DNA is TGCGCCAGCAGCCAAGATCGGACCCGGTACGAGCAGTACTTC.